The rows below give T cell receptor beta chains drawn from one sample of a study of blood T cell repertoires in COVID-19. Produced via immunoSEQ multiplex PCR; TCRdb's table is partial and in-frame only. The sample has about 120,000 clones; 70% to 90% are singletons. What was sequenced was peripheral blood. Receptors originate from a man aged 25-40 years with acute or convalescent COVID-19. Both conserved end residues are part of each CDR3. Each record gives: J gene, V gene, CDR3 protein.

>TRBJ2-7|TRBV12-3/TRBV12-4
CASRPGVSYEQYF
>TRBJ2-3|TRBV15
CATSGLAGRPSTDTQYF
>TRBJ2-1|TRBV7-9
CASSFESGYNEQFF
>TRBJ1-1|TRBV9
CASSVERAGGGTEAFF
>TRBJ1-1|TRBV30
CAWSVLRGTEAFF
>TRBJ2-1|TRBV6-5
CASMASGRGEQFF
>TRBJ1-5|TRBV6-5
CASSSSRGNQPQHF
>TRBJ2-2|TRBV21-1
CASSTTQGASGELFF
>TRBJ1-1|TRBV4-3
CASSETFRVRTEAFF
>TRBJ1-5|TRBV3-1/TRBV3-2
CASSQDLNQPQHF
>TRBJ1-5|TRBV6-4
CASSLTASNQPQHF
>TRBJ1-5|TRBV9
CASSVEGGYQPQHF
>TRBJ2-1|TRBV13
CASSPPGTGRNEQFF
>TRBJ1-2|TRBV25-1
CASSQDGYTF
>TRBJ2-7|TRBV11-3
CASSLGTGGYEQYF
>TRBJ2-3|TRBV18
CASSPKRTGGITDTQYF
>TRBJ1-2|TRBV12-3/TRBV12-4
CASSSEVGYGYTF
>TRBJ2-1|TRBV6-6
CASSPYNEQFF
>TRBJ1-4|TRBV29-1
CSVRGRVNEKLFF
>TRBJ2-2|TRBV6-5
CASSPRDLNTGELFF
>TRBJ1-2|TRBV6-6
CASSIDRGRLYGYTF
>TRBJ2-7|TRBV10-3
CAISPGTSVQNF
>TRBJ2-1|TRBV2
CASSEALMGQGVYNEQFF
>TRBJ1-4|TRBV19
CASSEGRDTVFF
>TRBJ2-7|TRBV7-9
CASSLEGGEQYF
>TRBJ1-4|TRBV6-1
CASSERFEKLFF
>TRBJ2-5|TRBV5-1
CASSSGTSGSVVETQYF
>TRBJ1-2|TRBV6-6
CASGLAGYGYTF
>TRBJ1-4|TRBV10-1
CASSLVYRGSYEKLFF
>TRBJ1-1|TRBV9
CASSVDPPGTGETEAFF
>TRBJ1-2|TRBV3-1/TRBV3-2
CASSQQSQNGYTF